The 7 T cell receptor beta chains given below trace back to one sample, sequenced in a study of OX40 agonist ivuxolimab in advanced cancers. TCRdb keeps only in-frame clones here, not all; method: immunoSEQ multiplex PCR. The sample records over 95,000 clones, approximately 83% being singletons. The sequences come from CD4+ or CD8+ T cells sorted from blood, collected in a trial of the OX40 agonist ivuxolimab. The origin of the receptors is an adult with an advanced solid tumor such as melanoma, head and neck, liver or kidney cancer.

V is TRBV18 and J is TRBJ2-5, with D unresolved. The CDR3 covers 17 residues. CDR1 KGHSH and CDR2 LQKENI come from the germline V gene. Trimming pared 3 bases from V and 7 bases from J, leaving 24 bases between. CDR3 coding DNA: TGTGCCAGCTCACCCAAAAAGGGCCCTATCGAGCCCGCGACCCAGTACTTC. It is translated as CASSPKKGPIEPATQYF. Full variable domain (outside the CDR3, taken from reference TRBV18 and TRBJ2-5): NAGVMQNPRHLVRRRGQEARLRCSPMKGHSHVYWYRQLPEEGLKFMVYLQKENIIDESGMPKERFSAEFPKEGPSILRIQQVVRGDSAAYFCASSPKKGPIEPATQYFGPGTRLLVL.

For this clone: One junction end does not reproduce the germline sequence, and a read error may be involved. The V and J genes are TRBV15 and TRBJ2-7; D is unresolved. Per the germline V gene, CDR1 is LNHNV and CDR2 is YYDKDF (reference sequence). CDR3 size: 12 residues. For the CDR3, the DNA is TGTGCCACCGGCAGGTCGACCTACGAGCAGTACTTC. Its protein product is CATGRSTYEQYF.

This clone was seen a single time. The chain joins TRBV28 to TRBJ1-5; no firm D call. V was shortened by 8 bases and J by 3 bases, with 11 bases between the two germline ends. Germline assignment: CDR1 MDHEN and CDR2 SYDVKM. There are 13 residues in the CDR3. CDR3 region: CASRRFLNQPQHF. CDR3 bases: TGTGCCAGCCGGCGTTTTCTCAATCAGCCCCAGCATTTT.

This chain joins TRBV4-3 and TRBJ2-4; 8 positions match TRBD1. Germline V lookup: CDR1 LGHNA, CDR2 YSLEER. The CDR3 contains 20 residues. V dropped 0 bases and J dropped 0; count of bases not matched to a gene: 13. CDR3 nucleotide sequence: TGCGCCAGCAGCCAAGAGAGACCCACAGGGGGAGGTTTAGCCAAAAACATTCAGTACTTC. It translates to CASSQERPTGGGLAKNIQYF.

V and J are TRBV19 and TRBJ2-1, with a weak D call TRBD2 (6 bases). CDR3 length equals 12 residues. Germline V lookup: CDR1 LNHDA, CDR2 SQIVND (reference sequence). The germline V and J ends were trimmed by 4 bases and 6 bases, with 7 bases remaining between them. CDR3 sequence: CASSTGGNEQFF. The CDR3 DNA sequence: TGTGCCAGTAGTACCGGGGGCAATGAGCAGTTCTTC.

The V call is TRBV5-1, the J call TRBJ2-5; no firm D call. The CDR3 extends over 12 amino acids. CDR1 is SGHRS and CDR2 is YFSETQ in the germline V gene. Trimming shortened V by 4 bases and J by 5 bases, and 9 bases separated the two germline ends. CDR3 loop: CASSATVETQYF. The CDR3 DNA reads as TGCGCCAGCAGCGCTACGGTGGAGACCCAGTACTTC.

The V and J genes are TRBV2 and TRBJ2-2, with D perhaps matching TRBD2 (5 bases). Trimming stripped 7 bases from V and 4 bases from J, with 10 bases between. In germline, CDR1 is SNHLY, CDR2 FYNNEI. CDR3 length: 13 residues. CDR3 in DNA: TGTGCCAGCAAGGACTCGACCACCGGGGAGCTGTTTTTT. It specifies CASKDSTTGELFF.